This paragraph covers one T cell receptor beta chain sequence. The sample is drawn from a study of blood T cell repertoires in COVID-19. In the study overall: Italy, Spain and the United States were the sources of the convalescent and acute COVID-19 samples.

The V and J ends lost 1 base and 4 bases respectively, with 15 bases between them. Germline V lookup: CDR1 LNHNV, CDR2 YYDKDF (reference sequence). The CDR3 is 16 amino acids. Profiling relied on immunoSEQ multiplex PCR, and the TCRdb table lists in-frame clones only, not all of them. Of 35,000 to 55,000 clones listed, 80% to 85% are singletons. This chain links TRBV15 with TRBJ2-3, with D tentatively TRBD1 (7 bases). The source of this sequence is a man between 60 and 75 years old with active COVID-19. Sequencing was carried out using peripheral blood. In DNA form, the CDR3 reads TGTGCCACCAGCAGAGGCCAGGGGGGCTGGGCAGATACGCAGTATTTT. This encodes CATSRGQGGWADTQYF. Supplemented by reference TRBV15 and TRBJ2-3, the full variable domain reads DAMVIQNPRYQVTQFGKPVTLSCSQTLNHNVMYWYQQKSSQAPKLLFHYYDKDFNNEADTPDNFQSRRPNTSFCFLDIRSPGLGDTAMYLCATSRGQGGWADTQYFGPGTRLTVL.